These 24 T cell receptor beta chains were all obtained from the same sample, sequenced in a study of blood T cell repertoires in COVID-19 (TCRdb year 2020). The method was the immunoSEQ multiplex PCR assay. Drawn from immuneACCESS, this table holds only the in-frame rearrangements with V and J called that TCRdb kept. Clones are partly lost; checked studies trace under half to an unresolved V gene and leave the rest unexplained. The sample table contains over 120,000 clones; only one count was recorded for roughly 89% of them. Less than 10% of the sample is taken by the ten largest. The specimen sequenced was peripheral blood. These receptors came from a woman between 45 and 65 years old with active or convalescent COVID-19.

V and J are TRBV28 and TRBJ2-5; 10 bases are a match to TRBD1. The V gene's germline CDR1 is MDHEN and CDR2 SYDVKM. The length of the CDR3 is 17 residues. After removal of 5 bases from V and 1 base from J, the junction contained 10 bases not matched to a gene. The CDR3 nucleotides read TGTGCCAGCAGTACCCGGACAGGGGGGCTAATCCAAGAGACCCAGTACTTC. Translating it yields CASSTRTGGLIQETQYF.

V usage is TRBV11-2 and J usage is TRBJ1-1; the D gene is possibly TRBD1 (6 bases). Germline V CDR1 and CDR2: SGHAT, FQNNGV. V lost 5 bases to trimming and J lost 1 base, with 8 bases between them. The CDR3 runs to 13 residues. CDR3 sequence reads: CASSPQGNTEAFF. The CDR3 region has the DNA TGTGCCAGCAGCCCACAGGGGAACACTGAAGCTTTCTTT.

The CDR3 nucleotides read TGTGCCAGCAGCTTGAGGGGACAGGGGGCCTACGAGCAGTACTTC. Amino acid sequence: CASSLRGQGAYEQYF. The J gene is TRBJ2-7, the V gene TRBV7-3; 11 nucleotides agree with TRBD1. The CDR3 extends over 15 amino acids. After removal of 3 bases from V and 2 bases from J, the junction contained 3 bases not matched to a gene. Germline V gene sequence: CDR1 SGHTA, CDR2 FQGTGA.

This chain connects TRBV7-2 to TRBJ2-3; 11 bases are a match to TRBD2. The V gene's germline CDR1 is SGHTA and CDR2 FQGNSA. The CDR3 is 17 amino acids. Trimming cost V 3 bases and J 2 bases; bases outside gene matches: 7. The CDR3 DNA reads TGTGCCAGCAGCTTGAATAGCGGGGGGGCCCTCACAGATACGCAGTATTTT. It codes for CASSLNSGGALTDTQYF.

The chain combines TRBV4-3 with TRBJ2-3, with D possibly being TRBD2 (6 bases). This CDR3 contains 16 residues. The germline V and J ends were trimmed by 0 bases and 0 bases, with 10 bases remaining between them. Germline assignment: CDR1 LGHNA and CDR2 YSLEER. The CDR3 spells CASSQDGGLSTDTQYF. The DNA for the CDR3 is TGCGCCAGCAGCCAAGATGGGGGACTTAGCACAGATACGCAGTATTTT.

This chain joins TRBV4-3 and TRBJ2-7, with D possibly being TRBD2 (5 bases). CDR1 is LGHNA and CDR2 is YSLEER in the germline V gene. This CDR3 region has 16 residues. Trimming pared 0 bases from V and 3 bases from J, leaving 15 bases between. CDR3 sequence reads: CASSQETRQEDYEQYF. CDR3 bases: TGCGCCAGCAGCCAAGAAACAAGGCAGGAGGACTACGAGCAGTACTTC.

V and J are TRBV2 and TRBJ2-7, with a possible D match to TRBD2 (5 bases). The CDR3 has 12 residues. Germline assignment: CDR1 SNHLY and CDR2 FYNNEI. V was trimmed by 8 bases and J by 4 bases, leaving 12 bases between them. The CDR3 DNA follows: TGTGCCAGCTTTCAGACTACTTACGAGCAGTACTTC. It is translated as CASFQTTYEQYF. The variable domain in full, with the rest retrieved from reference TRBV2 and TRBJ2-7, is EPEVTQTPSHQVTQMGQEVILRCVPISNHLYFYWYRQILGQKVEFLVSFYNNEISEKSEIFDDQFSVERPDGSNFTLKIRSTKLEDSAMYFCASFQTTYEQYFGPGTRLTVT.

A few counts support this clone. The chain couples TRBV5-1 to TRBJ1-2; perhaps TRBD1 as D (5 bases). Deletions cut 0 bases from V and 3 bases from J, with 12 bases between. There are 15 residues in the CDR3. Germline lookup yields CDR1 SGHRS and CDR2 YFSETQ. This CDR3 is CASSLGGGLDYGYTF. The CDR3, as DNA: TGCGCCAGCAGCTTGGGCGGGGGACTAGACTATGGCTACACCTTC.

The rearrangement joins TRBV7-8 to TRBJ2-3; tentative D call: TRBD1 (5 bases). Germline V lookup: CDR1 SGHVS, CDR2 FQNEAQ. Trimming cost V 8 bases and J 4 bases, with 10 bases left between them. This CDR3 is built from 12 residues. For the CDR3, the DNA is TGTGCCAGCCTGGGGCTAGCAGATACGCAGTATTTT. Protein product: CASLGLADTQYF. The full variable domain, completed using reference TRBV7-8 and TRBJ2-3, is GAGVSQSPRYKVAKRGQDVALRCDPISGHVSLFWYQQALGQGPEFLTYFQNEAQLDKSGLPSDRFFAERPEGSVSTLKIQRTQQEDSAVYLCASLGLADTQYFGPGTRLTVL.

CDR3 sequence: CASSFRGLAGGLGTDTQYF. The CDR3, as DNA: TGCGCCAGCAGCTTCCGCGGCCTAGCGGGAGGGCTGGGCACAGATACGCAGTATTTT. J is TRBJ2-3 and V is TRBV5-1; 12 bases line up with TRBD2. V gave up 2 bases and J gave up 1 base; unmatched junction bases: 11. The CDR3 runs to 19 residues. The germline gives CDR1 SGHRS, CDR2 YFSETQ.

The CDR3 loop is CASSYSNGDQPQHF. The CDR3 DNA follows: TGTGCCAGCAGTTATTCGAACGGGGATCAGCCCCAGCATTTT. The chain employs TRBV3-1 (or the pseudogene TRBV3-2) and TRBJ1-5, with unresolved D. Germline values: CDR1 LGHDT, CDR2 YNNKEL (reference sequence). Trimming pared 6 bases from V and 5 bases from J, leaving 14 bases between. The CDR3 has 14 amino acids.

The chain recombines TRBV30 with TRBJ1-2, with D uncertain. Trimming left V 2 bases short and J 4 bases short, with 8 bases between. Germline-derived CDR1 and CDR2 are GTSNPN and SVGIG (reference sequence). The CDR3 sequence is 12 residues long. The CDR3 DNA sequence: TGTGCCTGGAGTTTAAACAGCTATGGCTACACCTTC. It is translated as CAWSLNSYGYTF.

The chain couples TRBV30 to TRBJ1-5, with 7 bases fitting TRBD1. Germline CDR1 and CDR2: GTSNPN and SVGIG (reference sequence). The V and J ends lost 4 bases and 4 bases, in that order; junction bases with no gene match: 7. The CDR3 contains 14 residues. For the CDR3, the DNA is TGTGCCTGGACCCCGGGACAGTCAAATCAGCCCCAGCATTTT. It translates to CAWTPGQSNQPQHF. The whole variable domain, remainder taken from reference TRBV30 and TRBJ1-5, is SQTIHQWPATLVQPVGSPLSLECTVEGTSNPNLYWYRQAAGRGLQLLFYSVGIGQISSEVPQNLSASRPQDRQFILSSKKLLLSDSGFYLCAWTPGQSNQPQHFGDGTRLSIL.

The chain is built from TRBV9 and TRBJ1-2; perhaps TRBD1 as D (5 bases). V dropped 0 bases and J dropped 13 bases, with 16 bases sitting between them. This CDR3 contains 13 residues. Germline CDR1 reads SGDLS; CDR2 reads YYNGEE. CDR3 residues: CASSVDGGAVPTF. The CDR3 DNA sequence: TGTGCCAGCAGCGTAGATGGAGGGGCCGTACCCACCTTC.

V usage is TRBV11-2 and J usage is TRBJ2-5, with 11 bases identical to TRBD2. V lost 1 base to trimming and J lost 3 bases; unmatched junction nucleotides: 7. Germline V gene sequence: CDR1 SGHAT, CDR2 FQNNGV. CDR3 length: 17 residues. The CDR3 loop is CASSLGVAGGPEETQYF. The CDR3 DNA sequence: TGTGCCAGCAGCTTAGGGGTAGCGGGAGGGCCGGAAGAGACCCAGTACTTC.

V and J are TRBV5-6 and TRBJ2-5, with TRBD1 as a possible D gene (5 bases). The CDR3 is made up of 16 amino acids. The germline CDR1 and CDR2 sequences are SGHDT and YYEEEE. V lost 7 bases to trimming and J lost 5 bases, with 24 bases between them. This chain's CDR3 is CASFWTAGSTRETQYF. Here the CDR3 DNA reads TGTGCCAGCTTTTGGACGGCAGGGTCCACACGGGAGACCCAGTACTTC.

The J gene is TRBJ2-1, the V gene TRBV3-1 (or the pseudogene TRBV3-2); 9 bases fit TRBD2. V shed 4 bases and J 2 bases; nucleotides not matched to a gene: 9. In germline, CDR1 is LGHDT, CDR2 YNNKEL (reference sequence). The CDR3 extends over 17 amino acids. The CDR3: CASSRQMTSGPYNEQFF. CDR3 DNA: TGTGCCAGCAGCCGACAAATGACTAGCGGACCCTACAATGAGCAGTTCTTC.

V usage is TRBV5-5 and J usage is TRBJ2-5, with TRBD2 matching 13 bases. Trimming cost V 4 bases and J 1 base; bases outside gene matches: 4. Germline V gene lookup returns CDR1 SGHKS and CDR2 YYEKEE (reference sequence). CDR3 length equals 16 residues. The CDR3 region has the DNA TGTGCCAGCAGCCCAACTAGCGGGAGGGGCCAAGAGACCCAGTACTTC. Translated, it gives CASSPTSGRGQETQYF.

In its sample, this clone was seen a few times. This sequence joins TRBV6-2 or TRBV6-3 and TRBJ1-1; no clear D. The CDR3 has 13 amino acids. In germline, CDR1 is MNHEY, CDR2 SVGEGT. Trimming removed 0 bases from V and 5 bases from J, with 7 bases in between. CDR3 amino acids: CASSYSWETEAFF. DNA for the CDR3: TGTGCCAGCAGTTACTCGTGGGAGACTGAAGCTTTCTTT.

Remarks on this clone: At one of its ends the junction is not consistent with the germline gene, which may arise from a read error. The gene calls are TRBV7-7 and TRBJ2-1; TRBD2 matches at 11 bases. Germline values: CDR1 SSHAT, CDR2 FNYEAQ (reference sequence). The CDR3 is 16 residues long. The CDR3 coding sequence is TGTGCTAGCAGCCCCACGGCTAGCGGGGGGTACAATGAGCAGTTCTTC. Protein product: CASSPTASGGYNEQFF.

In nucleotides, the CDR3 is TGTGCCTGGAGCTTAACAGGTCAAGAGACCCAGTACTTC. This encodes CAWSLTGQETQYF. V is TRBV30 and J is TRBJ2-5; D may be TRBD1 (5 bases). CDR3 length: 13 residues. Germline V lookup: CDR1 GTSNPN, CDR2 SVGIG (reference sequence). With 3 bases removed from V and 2 bases from J, the gap between germline ends came to 10 bases.

V and J are TRBV7-9 and TRBJ1-1; 9 bases align to TRBD1. The CDR3 runs to 13 residues. J lost 8 bases, V lost 4 bases, and 5 bases had no gene match. Germline assignment: CDR1 SEHNR and CDR2 FQNEAQ (reference sequence). As DNA, the CDR3 is TGTGCCAGCAGCTCAAGGACAGGGGAAGAAGCTTTCTTT. Its protein is CASSSRTGEEAFF.

The rearrangement links TRBV7-3 to TRBJ1-2, with TRBD1 matching over 9 bases. The trim removed 5 bases at V and 5 bases at J, leaving 9 bases unmatched. This CDR3 region has 15 residues. Germline CDR1 reads SGHTA; CDR2 reads FQGTGA. DNA of the CDR3: TGTGCCAGCAGCAAAGATCCTGGGACAGGGTATGGCTACACCTTC. This sequence encodes CASSKDPGTGYGYTF.

The V gene is TRBV7-9, the J gene TRBJ2-5, with TRBD1 matching over 7 bases. The V gene's germline CDR1 is SEHNR and CDR2 FQNEAQ (reference sequence). Germline trimming cut 5 bases from V and 1 base from J; bases unmatched to any gene: 7. This CDR3 contains 15 residues. This chain's CDR3 is CASSDRQGPQETQYF. The CDR3 nucleotides are TGTGCCAGCAGCGATAGACAGGGTCCCCAAGAGACCCAGTACTTC.